Listed below are T cell receptor beta chains from one sample, sequenced in a study of PD-1 blockade in classical Hodgkin lymphoma. This table comes from immunoSEQ multiplex PCR, and its TCRdb copy is limited to in-frame clones, with some not included. Here the sample spans some 33,000 clones, around 80% being singletons. The sequencing here drew on peripheral blood mononuclear cells (PBMCs), taken before the fourth cycle of nivolumab. These receptors were obtained from a human donor with classical Hodgkin lymphoma. Both conserved end residues are part of each CDR3. A D gene is named only where the DNA matches it firmly. Size values are once, few and many counts, or a class for expanded clones, and some rows have none.

clone_size	v_call	j_call	d_call	cdr3_nt	cdr3_aa
-	TRBV4-3	TRBJ1-1	-	TGCGCCAGCAGCCAAGATCAAGCCAGGGGAGCTTTCTTT	CASSQDQARGAFF
-	TRBV11-3	TRBJ1-2	TRBD1	TGTGCCAGCAGCACTCCCGGGACAGGGGATCATGGCTACACCTTC	CASSTPGTGDHGYTF
-	TRBV28	TRBJ2-5	TRBD2	TGTGCCAGCAGTTTTAACGGGCGGGGGGGCTCAGAGACCCAGTACTTC	CASSFNGRGGSETQYF
once	TRBV4-1	TRBJ2-4	TRBD2	TGCGCCAGCAGCCCCGGACTAGCGGGGGGGATAGCCAAAAACATTCAGTACTTC	CASSPGLAGGIAKNIQYF
-	TRBV11-2	TRBJ1-3	-	TGTGCCAGCAGCTTAGTCGGGAGACCTAGCTCTGGAAACACCATATATTTT	CASSLVGRPSSGNTIYF
-	TRBV18	TRBJ1-5	-	TGTGCCAGCTCACCAGGCGGGGGAGGCAATCAGCCCCAGCATTTT	CASSPGGGGNQPQHF
-	TRBV28	TRBJ2-7	-	TGTGCCAGCAGTTTGGGTTACAGCTCCTACGAGCAGTACTTC	CASSLGYSSYEQYF
-	TRBV28	TRBJ1-2	-	TGTGCCAGCAGCCTTACAGGAGCCTATGGCTACACCTTC	CASSLTGAYGYTF
-	TRBV19	TRBJ2-1	TRBD1	TGTGCCAGTAGTATAAGGAAGGGACAGTCCTACAATGAGCAGTTCTTC	CASSIRKGQSYNEQFF
-	TRBV11-1	TRBJ1-1	-	TGTGCCAGCAGCGTCCGGGAGAACACTGAAGCTTTCTTT	CASSVRENTEAFF
-	TRBV7-3	TRBJ1-2	TRBD1	TGTGCCAGCAGCCAGACAGGGGCGGGCTATGGCTACACCTTC	CASSQTGAGYGYTF
few	TRBV7-8	TRBJ2-3	TRBD2	TGTGCCAGCAGCTTAGTCCCTAGCGGGGGGGCCTCAGATACGCAGTATTTT	CASSLVPSGGASDTQYF
-	TRBV25-1	TRBJ1-5	-	TGTGCCAGCCGAGGGGCAGTAAATCAGCCCCAGCATTTT	CASRGAVNQPQHF
few	TRBV7-2	TRBJ1-3	-	TGTGCCAGCAGCTTAGTTGGATGGGGGGGAGGTGGCTCTGGAAACACCATATATTTT	CASSLVGWGGGGSGNTIYF
-	TRBV9	TRBJ1-1	TRBD1	TGTGCCAGCAGCGTAGGTGGGACAGCTAACACTGAAGCTTTCTTT	CASSVGGTANTEAFF
once	TRBV9	TRBJ2-2	TRBD2	TGTGCCAGCAGCGTATTCAGGACTAGCGGGAGGGGAGGGCTGTTTTTT	CASSVFRTSGRGGLFF
-	TRBV18	TRBJ1-4	-	TGTGCCAGCTCACCAGTGAAGGAGGAACTGTTTTTT	CASSPVKEELFF
-	TRBV29-1	TRBJ1-1	-	TGCAGCGTTGTATCCGGGACTAACACTGAAGCTTTCTTT	CSVVSGTNTEAFF
-	TRBV30	TRBJ2-1	TRBD2	TGTGCCTGGAGTGGGACTAGCGGGAGGTCCTACAATGAGCAGTTCTTC	CAWSGTSGRSYNEQFF
-	TRBV7-9	TRBJ2-5	TRBD1	TGTGCCAGCAGCATCCTGAGACAGGGGGCAGAGGAGACCCAGTACTTC	CASSILRQGAEETQYF
-	TRBV11-2	TRBJ2-1	TRBD1	TGTGCCAGCAGCGGCCGGACAGGGGGTTTAGGAAATGAGCAGTTCTTC	CASSGRTGGLGNEQFF
few	TRBV28	TRBJ2-2	TRBD1	TGTGCCAGCAGCACCCGGACAGGGCGGAACACCGGGGAGCTGTTTTTT	CASSTRTGRNTGELFF
few	TRBV5-4	TRBJ1-6	-	TGTGCCAGCAGTCCAGGACAGCTAAATTCACCCCTCCACTTT	CASSPGQLNSPLHF
-	TRBV18	TRBJ2-7	-	TGTGCCAGCTCACCATCAGACAGGCAGCAGTACTTC	CASSPSDRQQYF
-	TRBV7-2	TRBJ2-7	-	TGTGCCAGCATCCGGGACGGGGGCGACGAGCAGTACTTC	CASIRDGGDEQYF
-	TRBV4-1	TRBJ2-3	TRBD1	TGCGCCAGCAGACTTACAGGGGGTGTCGCAGATACGCAGTATTTT	CASRLTGGVADTQYF
-	TRBV7-8	TRBJ2-7	-	TGTGCCAGCAGCCACCAGGGCAGGGGAACTTACGAGCAGTACTTC	CASSHQGRGTYEQYF
few	TRBV9	TRBJ2-1	TRBD2	TGTGCCAGCAGCGGGAGGGGCGGGAGTGGCAATGAGCAGTTCTTC	CASSGRGGSGNEQFF
-	TRBV30	TRBJ1-4	TRBD1	TGTGCCTGGAGTGCGGACAGGGGATGGGCAACTAATGAAAAACTGTTTTTT	CAWSADRGWATNEKLFF
few	TRBV7-2	TRBJ2-7	-	TGTGCCAGCAGGGCCTTTCGGGACCACTACGAGCAGTACTTC	CASRAFRDHYEQYF
-	TRBV18	TRBJ2-1	TRBD2	TGTGCCAGCTCACCGGGACTAGCGGGGCGGGAGCAGTTCTTC	CASSPGLAGREQFF
-	TRBV4-3	TRBJ2-5	TRBD1	TGCGCCAGCAGCCAATCCTACAGGGGAGAGACCCAGTACTTC	CASSQSYRGETQYF
-	TRBV28	TRBJ1-2	-	TGTGCCAGCAGGCCCGGACCAGCTAACTATGGCTACACCTTC	CASRPGPANYGYTF
-	TRBV18	TRBJ1-2	TRBD1	TGTGCCAGCTCATCGATCGGGACAGACAACTATGGCTACACCTTC	CASSSIGTDNYGYTF
-	TRBV28	TRBJ2-4	-	TGTGCCAGCACCCGATCTTTCTTAGCCAAAAACATTCAGTACTTC	CASTRSFLAKNIQYF
few	TRBV7-2	TRBJ2-2	-	TGTGCCAGCAGACCCGGGACGGCGAGGGGGGAGCTGTTTTTT	CASRPGTARGELFF
-	TRBV28	TRBJ2-7	-	TGTGCCAGCAGATCCGGGCCTACCTACGAGCAGTACTTC	CASRSGPTYEQYF
-	TRBV28	TRBJ2-7	-	TGTGCCAGCAGTTCTCCGACGGGGGATGTAGTGGCCTACGAGCAGTACTTC	CASSSPTGDVVAYEQYF
few	TRBV4-1	TRBJ2-1	TRBD1	TGCGCCAGCAGCCAAGATAGTCAGGGGGCCACTGAGCAGTTCTTC	CASSQDSQGATEQFF
-	TRBV7-3	TRBJ2-3	-	TGTGCCAGCAGCTTAGAACGGGCAACAGATACGCAGTATTTT	CASSLERATDTQYF
once	TRBV5-1	TRBJ2-5	TRBD2	TGCGCCAGCAGCTCCCCAGGGCGGGGGGCCCTGTACCAAGAGACCCAGTACTTC	CASSSPGRGALYQETQYF
-	TRBV5-4	TRBJ2-1	TRBD2	TGTGCCAGCAGCTTGGGACTAGCGGGAGCCTACAATGAGCAGTTCTTC	CASSLGLAGAYNEQFF
-	TRBV5-5	TRBJ1-2	-	TGTGCCAGCAGCCCGAGGTTATTTTCGGACTATGGCTACACCTTC	CASSPRLFSDYGYTF
-	TRBV19	TRBJ2-2	-	TGTGCCAGTAGCAGCGTTGGCAAGGGCGGGGAGCTGTTTTTT	CASSSVGKGGELFF
-	TRBV29-1	TRBJ1-1	-	TGCAGCGCCCTTGTGGGGGGGAACACTGAAGCTTTCTTT	CSALVGGNTEAFF
-	TRBV28	TRBJ1-2	-	TGTGCCAGCAGTTTCAGTCCCACTTCCTATGGCTACACCTTC	CASSFSPTSYGYTF
-	TRBV4-3	TRBJ2-1	-	TGCGCCAGCAGCCAAGAAGGGCAGGGGTCCTACAATGAGCAGTTCTTC	CASSQEGQGSYNEQFF
once	TRBV29-1	TRBJ2-1	TRBD2	TGCAGCGTTGAAACGTGGTTAGCGGGTCCAAATGAGCAGTTCTTC	CSVETWLAGPNEQFF
-	TRBV7-2	TRBJ2-1	-	TGTGCCAGCAGCTCCCTGCCGCCCGGCGCCAGCGAGCAGTTCTTC	CASSSLPPGASEQFF